The 4 T cell receptor beta chains below were found in one sample sequenced in a study of blood T cell repertoires in COVID-19. This table comes from immunoSEQ multiplex PCR, and its TCRdb copy is limited to in-frame clones, with some not included. The sample shows 200,000 or so clones, approximately 80% of them seen only once. The sequenced material came from peripheral blood. The receptors originated from a human donor in a cohort sampled during active COVID-19.

The chain employs TRBV7-9 and TRBJ2-7; D uncertain. Germline V gene lookup returns CDR1 SEHNR and CDR2 FQNEAQ (reference sequence). The CDR3 runs 14 residues. V gave up 2 bases and J gave up 5 bases, with 13 bases separating them. The CDR3 region has the DNA TGTGCCAGCAGCTTAATGGCGGCTATGAACGAGCAGTACTTC. As protein: CASSLMAAMNEQYF.

Details on this clone: This CDR3 is also generated by other DNA sequences in the sample. The chain has TRBV5-1 and TRBJ2-2; 7 positions match TRBD2. V shed 0 bases, J shed 0 bases, and the junction held 2 bases outside the gene matches. Germline V gene lookup returns CDR1 SGHRS and CDR2 YFSETQ. This CDR3 is 16 amino acids long. The CDR3 reads CASSLASGANTGELFF. CDR3 coding DNA: TGCGCCAGCAGCTTGGCTAGCGGCGCGAACACCGGGGAGCTGTTTTTT.

The chain joins TRBV19 to TRBJ2-7; possibly TRBD1 for D (8 bases). V was cut by 4 bases and J by 3 bases, with 13 bases left in between. Germline lookup yields CDR1 LNHDA and CDR2 SQIVND (reference sequence). The CDR3 runs to 14 residues. CDR3 sequence reads: CASSRTGTNYEQYF. CDR3 DNA: TGTGCCAGTAGTAGGACAGGGACTAACTACGAGCAGTACTTC.

The chain is built from TRBV13 and TRBJ1-2; D perhaps matches TRBD1 (5 bases). The CDR3 contains 12 residues. Between the trimmed V and J ends, which lost 4 bases and 9 bases, there was a span of 12 bases. Germline V gene data show CDR1 as PRHDT and CDR2 as FYEKMQ (reference sequence). The CDR3 loop is CASSWGRGSYTF. The DNA for the CDR3 is TGTGCCAGCAGCTGGGGTCGGGGGAGCTACACCTTC.